This T cell receptor (beta chain) came from a study of blood T cell repertoires in COVID-19 (TCRdb year 2020). Background for the entire study: Collaborator samples came from the United States, Italy and Spain and covered acute and convalescent phases of COVID-19. The prospective study material was composed of cDNA or gDNA derived from T cells, B-cell-depleted T cells, or PBMCs. Deeply sampled blood TCRbeta repertoires from subjects exposed to, actively infected with, or recovered from COVID-19 were included in the dataset. A freely available public database, intended as a resource for researchers studying the immune response to SARS-CoV-2, is where the repertoires were released. Samples came from the ongoing ImmuneRACE study (first 160 participants) plus 1,254 subjects from 6 global collaborators. The sample metadata nearly always contained a de-identified subject ID, COVID-19 status, age in years and sex. Where HLA class I and class II types were available, the types were taken from metadata supplied by the sample provider, not from assay-based typing. Beyond this particular receptor, the publication reports: Clinical and demographic metadata were provided uncurated, with the amount varying by source and participant.

At one collaborating source in Seattle, patients were enrolled during active infection and were followed longitudinally through the course of disease. Whole blood was collected in K2EDTA tubes by collaborating institutions according to the institutions' own protocols. For TCRbeta analysis, collaborator samples were shipped as frozen whole blood, as isolated PBMCs, or as DNA extracted from either sample type. As to this clone: Its antigen has not been determined. No much larger clone exists at a distance of one base, and base qualities are not known.

The V and J ends are trimmed by 3 bases and 5 bases, leaving 4 bases between them. The CDR3 goes from the cysteine to the phenylalanine over 11 residues. Just the 33-base CDR3 DNA is kept, in frame starting at base 1. CDR1 and CDR2 are read off the germline V gene (reference sequence) as LGHDT and YNNKEL. TCRbeta CDR3 regions were amplified from genomic DNA using the immunoSEQ Assay, a bias-controlled multiplex PCR. Turning to the authors' computational methods: Nucleated cell counts per sample were estimated from amplification of reference gene primers within the assay. To quantify the absolute abundance of each unique TCRbeta CDR3 rearrangement, sequence reads were collapsed and filtered. For each sample, productive Simpson clonality was calculated as the square root of Simpson's diversity index over productive rearrangements. Imported from immuneACCESS, the table was reduced by TCRdb to in-frame sequences with V and J called. These copies leave out some clones; in studies compared against another copy, an unresolved V gene accounts for under half, and the cause of the remainder is not known. V and J calls and clone size come straight from that table; D and trimming were deduced from the DNA. For this sample the table gives approximately 350,000 clones, of which about 87% were detected only once. The ten largest account for just under 6.5% of the sample.

Here the chain combines TRBV3-1 (or the pseudogene TRBV3-2) and TRBJ1-1; the D gene is unclear. The sequenced sample consisted of peripheral blood. The sequence came from a woman between 45 and 60 years old with COVID-19, enrolled during active disease. The encoded CDR3 is CASSHFTEAFF. The DNA reads TGTGCCAGCAGCCACTTTACTGAAGCTTTCTTT.